This TCR beta chain comes out of a study of Tregs in tolerant kidney transplant recipients. This CDR3 contains 15 residues. V gave up 0 bases and J gave up 12 bases, with 18 bases separating them. From germline, CDR1 is LNHDA and CDR2 SQIVND (reference sequence). The repertoire was sequenced with immunoSEQ multiplex PCR; TCRdb's copy has only in-frame clones and lacks some. The sample includes tens of thousands of clones, around 94% of them seen just once. The sample taken for sequencing was CD8+ T cells from blood. The chain carries TRBV19 and TRBJ2-4; no definite D call. The source of this sequence is a human donor in good health. The CDR3 loop is CASSIDQEAPSDQYF. The CDR3 DNA follows: TGTGCCAGTAGTATAGACCAAGAAGCCCCCTCAGATCAGTACTTC.